The 2 T cell receptor beta chains below were found in one sample sequenced in a study of neurological immune-mediated disorders. Time point given: longitudinal time-point 3. MiXCR, run by TCRdb on the 5' RACE reads, gives a single entry per CDR3 protein. The repertoire includes approximately 45,000 distinct CDR3 sequences, roughly 12% of them detected once, and approximately 10% sits in the top ten. Sequencing used PBMCs. The receptors here all came from a man aged 25-40 years in good health.

This clonotype turned up a few times. The chain has TRBV20-1 and TRBJ2-1; 9 nucleotides line up with TRBD2. After removal of 1 base from V and 4 bases from J, the junction contained 11 bases not matched to a gene. This CDR3 comprises 17 residues. Germline loops: CDR1 DFQATT, CDR2 SNEGSKA (reference sequence). CDR3 loop: CSARAGMREGVYNEQFF. As DNA, the CDR3 is TGCAGTGCTAGAGCCGGTATGCGGGAGGGCGTATACAATGAGCAGTTCTTC.

This clonotype was detected many times. The chain recombines TRBV5-1 with TRBJ2-1, with TRBD2 matching 9 bases. This CDR3 comprises 16 residues. The J segment lost 4 bases and the V segment lost 2 bases, leaving 7 bases of the junction unmatched. Per the germline V gene, CDR1 is SGHRS and CDR2 is YFSETQ. The CDR3 DNA reads TGCGCCAGCAGCTTCGGATTAGCGGGAGAGTACAATGAGCAGTTCTTC. Its translation is CASSFGLAGEYNEQFF.